These 13 T cell receptor beta chains were sequenced from one sample in a study of Ad26.COV2.S vaccination and SARS-CoV-2 variants. Sequenced by immunoSEQ multiplex PCR; TCRdb stores in-frame clones only, minus some. The table includes about 460,000 clones, 80% to 90% detected once. This sample's treatment: around 19 received Ad26.COV2.S at low or high dose, single or two shots; 5 received placebo; per-sample allocation not given. The study sampled participants on day 63 after the first vaccine or placebo injection. This sample comprised peripheral blood, obtained in a trial of Ad26.COV2.S vaccine versus placebo. These receptors all stem from a person aged 18-65 years who received the Ad26.COV2.S COVID-19 vaccine or a placebo.

This rearrangement joins TRBV30 to TRBJ2-2; D is unresolved. Germline V gene lookup returns CDR1 GTSNPN and CDR2 SVGIG (reference sequence). Trimming removed 0 bases at V and 5 bases at J, with 10 bases between. This CDR3 spans 14 amino acids. The CDR3 DNA follows: TGTGCCTGGAGTGTAGGCAGCAAAACCGGGGAGCTGTTTTTT. Protein product: CAWSVGSKTGELFF.

This clone has a single count. This rearrangement joins TRBV19 to TRBJ2-1; 9 positions agree with TRBD2. The CDR3 is 16 amino acids. From germline, CDR1 is LNHDA and CDR2 SQIVND (reference sequence). Trimming cost V 3 bases and J 8 bases; bases outside gene matches: 11. DNA for the CDR3: TGTGCCAGTAGTATTCCGGGACTAGCTCTTCCGGATGAGCAGTTCTTC. Translation: CASSIPGLALPDEQFF.

This rearrangement joins TRBV6-6 to TRBJ1-1, with D possibly TRBD1 on 6 matching bases. Germline CDR1 reads MNHNY; CDR2 reads SVGAGI (reference sequence). Trimming left V 0 bases short and J 11 bases short, with 13 bases between. The CDR3 spans 13 residues. The CDR3 reads CASSYSGRGWAFF. CDR3 sequence (DNA): TGTGCCAGCAGTTACTCGGGCAGGGGCTGGGCTTTCTTT.

The rearrangement links TRBV5-1 to TRBJ2-2, with TRBD2 identical over 9 bases. CDR3 length: 17 amino acids. CDR1 SGHRS and CDR2 YFSETQ come from the germline V gene. Germline trimming cut 4 bases from V and 5 bases from J; bases unmatched to any gene: 12. Here the CDR3 DNA reads TGCGCCAGCAGCCTGCCCCTCGGGCTAGCGGGGACCGGGGAGCTGTTTTTT. This sequence encodes CASSLPLGLAGTGELFF.

The J gene is TRBJ2-7, the V gene TRBV6-6; TRBD1 agrees at 8 bases. The CDR3 contains 15 residues. V was clipped by 8 bases and J by 6 bases; unmatched bases: 15. CDR1 is MNHNY and CDR2 is SVGAGI in the germline V gene (reference sequence). CDR3 nucleotides: TGTGCCAGCCAAGCAGTTAACAGGGGGGACCGCGAGCAGTACTTC. Protein sequence: CASQAVNRGDREQYF.

The chain links TRBV2 to TRBJ2-3; D call uncertain. Trimming shortened V by 6 bases and J by 2 bases, and 12 bases separated the two germline ends. The CDR3 totals 14 residues. The germline CDR1 and CDR2 sequences are SNHLY and FYNNEI. In DNA form, the CDR3 reads TGTGCCAGCAGGTCGAACATACCCACAGATACGCAGTATTTT. It yields the protein CASRSNIPTDTQYF. The full variable domain, completed using reference TRBV2 and TRBJ2-3, is EPEVTQTPSHQVTQMGQEVILRCVPISNHLYFYWYRQILGQKVEFLVSFYNNEISEKSEIFDDQFSVERPDGSNFTLKIRSTKLEDSAMYFCASRSNIPTDTQYFGPGTRLTVL.

J is TRBJ1-5 and V is TRBV11-2; 10 bases align to TRBD1. V shed 1 base, J shed 6 bases, and the junction held 3 bases outside the gene matches. The length of the CDR3 is 15 residues. Germline values: CDR1 SGHAT, CDR2 FQNNGV. In nucleotides, the CDR3 is TGTGCCAGCAGCTTAGGGACAGGGGGTCCTCAGCCCCAGCATTTT. Protein sequence: CASSLGTGGPQPQHF.

The chain is built from TRBV7-2 and TRBJ2-3; D is unresolved. This CDR3 is built from 15 residues. Germline V gene sequence: CDR1 SGHTA, CDR2 FQGNSA. Trimming removed 3 bases at V and 2 bases at J, with 12 bases between. Here the CDR3 DNA reads TGTGCCAGCAGCTTTAGAGCCAGCCTCACAGATACGCAGTATTTT. Residues: CASSFRASLTDTQYF.

The J gene is TRBJ2-7, the V gene TRBV2, with D perhaps matching TRBD2 (5 bases). Trimming took 7 bases from V and 0 from J, leaving 7 bases between them. This CDR3 has 12 amino acids. Germline assignment: CDR1 SNHLY and CDR2 FYNNEI. This CDR3 is CASKRDSYEQYF. As DNA, the CDR3 is TGTGCCAGCAAACGGGACTCCTACGAGCAGTACTTC.

The V call is TRBV10-3, the J call TRBJ1-2; D gene unclear. The length of the CDR3 is 12 residues. V dropped 3 bases and J dropped 2 bases, with 4 bases sitting between them. Germline values: CDR1 ENHRY, CDR2 SYGVKD. The chain's CDR3 is CAISDRNYGYTF. In DNA, the CDR3 is TGTGCCATCAGTGACAGAAACTATGGCTACACCTTC.

CDR3 sequence reads: CASSDPFSGNTIYF. Written as DNA, the CDR3 is TGTGCCAGCAGCGACCCTTTCTCTGGAAACACCATATATTTT. The gene calls are TRBV11-1 and TRBJ1-3; D gene uncertain. The V end was cut by 5 bases, the J end by 0 bases, with 8 bases between. Germline V gives CDR1 SGHAT, CDR2 FQDESV (reference sequence). The CDR3 spans 14 residues.

The rearrangement links TRBV5-4 to TRBJ1-1, with D perhaps TRBD1 (6 bases). V was pared by 0 bases and J by 1 base, with 13 bases between. Germline CDR1 reads SGHNT; CDR2 reads YYREEE (reference sequence). The CDR3 is 16 residues long. In nucleotides, the CDR3 is TGTGCCAGCAGCTTGGCCCCCGGACAGTCGAACACTGAAGCTTTCTTT. Translation gives CASSLAPGQSNTEAFF.

This sequence joins TRBV30 and TRBJ2-7; a possible D gene is TRBD1 (6 bases). Germline lookup yields CDR1 GTSNPN and CDR2 SVGIG (reference sequence). Trimming left V 4 bases short and J 4 bases short, with 14 bases between. The CDR3 sequence is 13 residues long. The CDR3 here is CAWKGQGKYEQYF. CDR3 nucleotide sequence: TGTGCCTGGAAGGGGCAGGGGAAGTACGAGCAGTACTTC.